This T cell receptor beta chain comes out of a study of Graves' ophthalmopathy and Graves' hyperthyroidism. Study summary: No ophthalmopathy within 18 months of follow-up signified stable hyperthyroidism.

Scientists amplified the TCR beta CDR3 regions from RNA transcripts. The authors performed first-round RT-PCR with HTBI primers and then a second-round multiplex PCR. TCRdb re-analysed the multiplex PCR reads in MiXCR, keeping a single row per CDR3 protein. The profile shows 560,000 or so distinct CDR3 sequences, approximately 37% of them singletons. Germline V CDR1 and CDR2: SGDLS, YYNGEE. V lost 4 bases, J lost 3 bases, and 28 bases lay in between. There are 19 residues in the CDR3. Study results and caveats: Built on 13 signatures, a model told ophthalmopathy apart from stable hyperthyroidism with almost 90% sensitivity and less than 82% specificity.

No donor had other autoimmune disease, uncontrolled infection, pregnancy or lactation. With respect to this clonotype: Its antigen is unknown.

The sequence came from an adult man with Graves' hyperthyroidism. The chain is built from TRBV9 and TRBJ1-1; possibly TRBD1 for D (6 bases). The source material was peripheral blood or thyroid tissue (not recorded which). This CDR3 reads CASSPRTALQGRGDTEAFF. The CDR3 coding sequence is TGTGCCAGCAGCCCGCGAACAGCATTACAGGGAAGGGGTGACACTGAAGCTTTCTTT. The whole variable domain, remainder taken from reference TRBV9 and TRBJ1-1, is DSGVTQTPKHLITATGQRVTLRCSPRSGDLSVYWYQQSLDQGLQFLIQYYNGEERAKGNILERFSAQQFPDLHSELNLSSLELGDSALYFCASSPRTALQGRGDTEAFFGQGTRLTVV.